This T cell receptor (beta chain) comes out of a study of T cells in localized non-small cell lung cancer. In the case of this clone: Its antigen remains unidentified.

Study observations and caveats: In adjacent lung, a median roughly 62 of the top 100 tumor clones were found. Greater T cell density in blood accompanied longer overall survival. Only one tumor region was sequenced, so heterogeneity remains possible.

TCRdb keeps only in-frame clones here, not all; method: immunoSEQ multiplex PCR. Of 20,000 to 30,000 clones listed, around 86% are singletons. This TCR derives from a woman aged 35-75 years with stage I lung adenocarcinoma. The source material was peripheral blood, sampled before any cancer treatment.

The chain's CDR3 is CASSKSGREAFF. For the CDR3, the DNA is TGTGCCAGCAGCAAGTCCGGACGAGAAGCTTTCTTT. The chain links TRBV21-1 to TRBJ1-1. TRBV21-1 is deemed a pseudogene. CDR3 length equals 12 residues.